A selection of T cell receptor beta chains follows, all from one sample in a study of CD8 T cells in ankylosing spondylitis. Via MiXCR, TCRdb re-called the 5' RACE reads, giving one row per CDR3 protein. The sample lists approximately 440,000 distinct CDR3 sequences; approximately 17% were seen once. The source material was blood, either unsorted or a sorted T cell fraction (not recorded which). These receptors all come from a male donor with ankylosing spondylitis. Both conserved end residues are part of each CDR3. Size is stated for part of the rows, as once, few or many counts, or as a class when the clone is expanded.

v_call: TRBV28; clone_size: few; cdr3_aa: CASIGEVPYEQYF
v_call: TRBV5-1; clone_size: NA; cdr3_aa: CASSNWDRGDEEAFF
v_call: TRBV9; clone_size: few; cdr3_aa: CASSEGAAETQYF
v_call: TRBV20-1; clone_size: few; cdr3_aa: CSARDDTRGGNQPQHF
v_call: TRBV3-1; clone_size: few; cdr3_aa: CASSLEGQATNYGYTF
v_call: TRBV28; clone_size: few; cdr3_aa: CASGGTSGSSYNEQFF
v_call: TRBV12-3/TRBV12-4; clone_size: many; cdr3_aa: CASRWGTSGQETQYF
v_call: TRBV3-1; clone_size: once; cdr3_aa: CASSLQKGQGAGELFF
v_call: TRBV20-1; clone_size: NA; cdr3_aa: CSARDSGGAINNEQFF
v_call: TRBV10-3; clone_size: NA; cdr3_aa: CAISGARDTDTQYF
v_call: TRBV3-1; clone_size: few; cdr3_aa: CASSQVGGRSEKLFF
v_call: TRBV28; clone_size: NA; cdr3_aa: CASREDETQYF
v_call: TRBV7-3; clone_size: few; cdr3_aa: CASSLKASGNTEAFF
v_call: TRBV7-9; clone_size: many; cdr3_aa: CATLAPGGSGRAPNEQFF
v_call: TRBV28; clone_size: few; cdr3_aa: CASGSSSYEQYF
v_call: TRBV6-4; clone_size: NA; cdr3_aa: CASSPTWNTEAFF
v_call: TRBV27; clone_size: NA; cdr3_aa: CASSLKPGLAGGYTQYF
v_call: TRBV7-9; clone_size: few; cdr3_aa: CASKPGGLETQYF
v_call: TRBV20-1; clone_size: NA; cdr3_aa: CSTETGLGNQPQHF
v_call: TRBV10-3; clone_size: many; cdr3_aa: CAIGGQYGTDTQYF
v_call: TRBV15; clone_size: NA; cdr3_aa: CATSRDSLTDTQYF
v_call: TRBV5-1; clone_size: few; cdr3_aa: CASSLVPGSRYGYTF
v_call: TRBV12-3/TRBV12-4; clone_size: NA; cdr3_aa: CASSLASGRARGEQFF
v_call: TRBV6-1; clone_size: NA; cdr3_aa: CASGGPPTDTQYF
v_call: TRBV9; clone_size: few; cdr3_aa: CASSAGTGGEKLFF
v_call: TRBV29-1; clone_size: NA; cdr3_aa: CSVETRGVDTEAFF
v_call: TRBV12-3/TRBV12-4; clone_size: many; cdr3_aa: CASSEDRGHTEAFF
v_call: TRBV2; clone_size: NA; cdr3_aa: CASSKSEHLNSPLHF
v_call: TRBV25-1; clone_size: NA; cdr3_aa: CASSEMGQGVETQYF
v_call: TRBV28; clone_size: many; cdr3_aa: CASSLGPAAPYEQYF
v_call: TRBV20-1; clone_size: few; cdr3_aa: CSARDGKGLGTEAFF
v_call: TRBV19; clone_size: NA; cdr3_aa: CASSAGTNYGYTF
v_call: TRBV24-1; clone_size: NA; cdr3_aa: CATSEGGSGLAKNIQYF
v_call: TRBV24-1; clone_size: few; cdr3_aa: CATSDRTSGSYNEQFF
v_call: TRBV5-1; clone_size: few; cdr3_aa: CASSPSPMAPYEQYF
v_call: TRBV20-1; clone_size: many; cdr3_aa: CSAGGPKPYEQYF
v_call: TRBV28; clone_size: few; cdr3_aa: CASTTSWRRNTEAFF
v_call: TRBV5-1; clone_size: NA; cdr3_aa: CASSSKRWDMNTEAFF
v_call: TRBV7-9; clone_size: few; cdr3_aa: CASSLGTSGSHEQYF
v_call: TRBV6-1; clone_size: NA; cdr3_aa: CASRIHRVIIMNTEAFF
v_call: TRBV11-1; clone_size: NA; cdr3_aa: CASSITSGGLLLNTGELFF
v_call: TRBV27; clone_size: few; cdr3_aa: CASQPRTGASGYTF
v_call: TRBV12-3/TRBV12-4; clone_size: NA; cdr3_aa: CASSSTYPGATGTDTQYF
v_call: TRBV7-8; clone_size: few; cdr3_aa: CASSLRRAGVSYEQYF
v_call: TRBV7-7; clone_size: NA; cdr3_aa: CASSPRGAETQYF
v_call: TRBV20-1; clone_size: NA; cdr3_aa: CSAQDRDRGSHEQYF
v_call: TRBV7-2; clone_size: NA; cdr3_aa: CASSLRSRDSTDTQYF
v_call: TRBV12-3/TRBV12-4; clone_size: few; cdr3_aa: CASSRTSGGAYNEQFF
v_call: TRBV10-3; clone_size: NA; cdr3_aa: CATMLGGQETQYF
v_call: TRBV3-1; clone_size: few; cdr3_aa: CASSPREAYISYEQYF
v_call: TRBV2; clone_size: few; cdr3_aa: CASSIKGNTGELFF
v_call: TRBV4-1; clone_size: NA; cdr3_aa: CASSRGTSASTDTQYF
v_call: TRBV5-1; clone_size: NA; cdr3_aa: CASSLEGRGAEAFF
v_call: TRBV6-1; clone_size: NA; cdr3_aa: CASSKHRESSYEQYF
v_call: TRBV5-1; clone_size: many; cdr3_aa: CASSPPGKGGNTEAFF